Shown below are 13 T cell receptor beta chains from a single sample sequenced in a study of CDR3 diversity in severe acne. Using its own MiXCR run on the PCR reads, TCRdb lists one record per CDR3 protein. The table shows roughly 100,000 distinct CDR3 sequences, with around 53% occurring only once. Sequenced input: blood. The origin of the receptors is a male donor with acne.

The sample holds a few counts of this clonotype. J is TRBJ1-5 and V is TRBV29-1, with D possibly being TRBD1 (5 bases). The V gene lost 7 bases and the J gene lost 5 bases, with 21 bases spanning the gap. The CDR3 covers 15 residues. CDR1 is SQVTM and CDR2 is ANQGSEA in the germline V gene. DNA for the CDR3: TGCAGCGCAACGCTCAGCGGGGGGGGATATCAGCCCCAGCATTTT. It specifies CSATLSGGGYQPQHF.

This chain joins TRBV9 and TRBJ1-3, with unresolved D. CDR3 size: 15 residues. The V gene's germline CDR1 is SGDLS and CDR2 YYNGEE. Trimming removed 6 bases from V and 2 bases from J, with 15 bases in between. CDR3 nucleotide sequence: TGTGCCAGCACCCGAGGAAAGGGAACTGGAAACACCATATATTTT. This encodes CASTRGKGTGNTIYF.

This clonotype has only a few counts. The chain uses TRBV11-3 and TRBJ1-1; 7 nucleotides match TRBD1. CDR3 size: 12 residues. With V trimmed by 3 bases and J by 9 bases, 4 bases remained unmatched. The germline gives CDR1 SGHNT, CDR2 YENEEA. CDR3 in amino acids: CASSFEDRKAFF. In DNA form, the CDR3 reads TGTGCCAGCAGCTTCGAGGACAGGAAAGCTTTCTTT.

This clonotype was observed at least ten times. This chain joins TRBV5-6 and TRBJ1-2; 9 bases line up with TRBD1. CDR1 is SGHDT and CDR2 is YYEEEE in the germline V gene. This CDR3 is built from 11 residues. V dropped 4 bases and J dropped 8; count of bases not matched to a gene: 0. CDR3 loop: CASSTGGGYTF. In DNA form, the CDR3 reads TGTGCCAGCAGCACAGGGGGCGGCTACACCTTC. Variable domain in full (rest from reference TRBV5-6 and TRBJ1-2): DAGVTQSPTHLIKTRGQQVTLRCSPKSGHDTVSWYQQALGQGPQFIFQYYEEEERQRGNFPDRFSGHQFPNYSSELNVNALLLGDSALYLCASSTGGGYTFGSGTRLTVV.

This clonotype was seen many times. This chain joins TRBV6-1 and TRBJ1-2; no definite D call. The ends were cut back, 0 bases at V and 4 bases at J, with 12 bases in the middle. This CDR3 contains 15 residues. Germline lookup yields CDR1 MNHNS and CDR2 SASEGT. Here the CDR3 DNA reads TGTGCCAGCAGTGAAGCGCTTGGGGAGGCCTATGGCTACACCTTC. This encodes CASSEALGEAYGYTF.

The chain links TRBV9 to TRBJ1-1; tentative D call: TRBD1 (6 bases). Germline V gene sequence: CDR1 SGDLS, CDR2 YYNGEE. V gave up 3 bases and J gave up 2 bases, with 11 bases separating them. This CDR3 comprises 14 residues. The CDR3 bases are TGTGCCAGCAGCGCGACAGGACCTAACACTGAAGCTTTCTTT. Translating it yields CASSATGPNTEAFF.

The DNA for the CDR3 is TGTGCCAGCAGCTTTATGGCTAGCGGGAGGAAGACCCAGTACTTC. Its protein is CASSFMASGRKTQYF. This chain connects TRBV7-9 to TRBJ2-5, with 11 bases aligning to TRBD2. Looked up from germline, CDR1 is SEHNR and CDR2 is FQNEAQ (reference sequence). V lost 3 bases and J lost 6; bases outside the gene matches: 6. The CDR3 totals 15 residues.

This chain uses TRBV5-1 with TRBJ2-2; D is possibly TRBD1 or TRBD2 (5 bases each). The CDR3 has 17 amino acids. In germline, CDR1 is SGHRS, CDR2 YFSETQ. Deletions cut 0 bases from V and 5 bases from J, with 17 bases between. The CDR3 DNA sequence: TGCGCCAGCAGCTTGGGCAGCGCCCTTGGGGGAACCGGGGAGCTGTTTTTT. As protein: CASSLGSALGGTGELFF.

The chain carries TRBV9 and TRBJ1-3; D unclear. Germline V CDR1 and CDR2: SGDLS, YYNGEE. The CDR3 consists of 14 residues. V lost 4 bases to trimming and J lost 8 bases, with 16 bases between them. The chain's CDR3 is CASSSVEIGDTIYF. The CDR3 bases are TGTGCCAGCAGCTCAGTCGAGATCGGGGACACCATATATTTT.

This clonotype showed up many times. The rearrangement links TRBV7-3 to TRBJ1-1, with D possibly being TRBD1 (5 bases). The CDR3 is made up of 14 amino acids. V gave up 6 bases and J gave up 2 bases, with 13 bases separating them. The germline CDR1 and CDR2 sequences are SGHTA and FQGTGA. The CDR3, as DNA: TGTGCCAGCAGAGCAGGGCGGGAAAACACTGAAGCTTTCTTT. Amino acids: CASRAGRENTEAFF.

This clonotype was seen at least ten times. The chain couples TRBV10-3 to TRBJ2-3; 7 bases agree with TRBD2. The CDR3 loop spans 17 amino acids. CDR1 is ENHRY, CDR2 SYGVKD, per germline. V was clipped by 4 bases and J by 0 bases; unmatched bases: 10. The CDR3, as DNA: TGTGCCATCAGTGCGGGACTAAGCGGGGTTAGCACAGATACGCAGTATTTT. This gives the protein CAISAGLSGVSTDTQYF.

Worth noting for this clonotype: No DNA is shown, since the ends of the CDR3 on it are uncertain; the CDR3 is the one TCRdb lists. The genes are TRBV20-1 and TRBJ2-2; the D segment call TRBD2 is taken from the table without a DNA check. Including both end residues, the CDR3 is 19 amino acids long. CDR1 DFQATT and CDR2 SNEGSKA come from the germline V gene (reference sequence). This CDR3 is CSASRGSFSYEQYFGELFF.

This clonotype was detected ten times or more. The genes are TRBV7-8 and TRBJ2-7; no definite D call. This CDR3 is built from 12 residues. The germline V and J ends were trimmed by 5 bases and 0 bases, with 5 bases remaining between them. The germline CDR1 and CDR2 sequences are SGHVS and FQNEAQ. CDR3 sequence reads: CASSPSSYEQYV. CDR3 DNA sequence: TGTGCCAGCAGCCCTTCCTCCTACGAGCAGTACGTC.